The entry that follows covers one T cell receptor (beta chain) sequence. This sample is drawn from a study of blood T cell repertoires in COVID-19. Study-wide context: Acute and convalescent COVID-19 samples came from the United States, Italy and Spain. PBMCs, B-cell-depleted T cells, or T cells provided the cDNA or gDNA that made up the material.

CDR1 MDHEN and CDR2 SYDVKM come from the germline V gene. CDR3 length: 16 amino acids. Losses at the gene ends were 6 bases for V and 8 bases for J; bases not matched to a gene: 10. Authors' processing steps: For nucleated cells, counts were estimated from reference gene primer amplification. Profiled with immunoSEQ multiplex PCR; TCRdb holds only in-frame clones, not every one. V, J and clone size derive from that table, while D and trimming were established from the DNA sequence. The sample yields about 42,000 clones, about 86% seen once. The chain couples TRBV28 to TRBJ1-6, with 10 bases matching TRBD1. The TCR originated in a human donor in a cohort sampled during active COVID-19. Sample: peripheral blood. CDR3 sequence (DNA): TGTGCCAGCAGGTATTACACCGGGACAGGGGATTCACCCCTCCACTTT. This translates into CASRYYTGTGDSPLHF. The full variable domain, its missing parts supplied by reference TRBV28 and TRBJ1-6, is DVKVTQSSRYLVKRTGEKVFLECVQDMDHENMFWYRQDPGLGLRLIYFSYDVKMKEKGDIPEGYSVSREKKERFSLILESASTNQTSMYLCASRYYTGTGDSPLHFGNGTRLTVT.